This entry is about one T cell receptor beta chain. This sample was taken from a study of blood T cell repertoires in COVID-19. Study overall: Sample material is recorded as cDNA or gDNA derived from T cells, B-cell-depleted T cells, or PBMCs.

The ends were cut back, 5 bases at V and 1 base at J, with 8 bases in the middle. Germline values: CDR1 SGHTA, CDR2 FQGNSA. This CDR3 comprises 13 residues. Per the study methods: For nucleated cells, counts were estimated from reference gene primer amplification. TCRdb keeps only in-frame clones here, not all; method: immunoSEQ multiplex PCR. V and J calls and clone size are as listed in that table; D and trimming were resolved from the DNA. The table includes roughly 160,000 clones, approximately 84% detected once. The chain combines TRBV7-2 with TRBJ2-5, with a tentative D call TRBD2 (7 bases). Sequencing was carried out using peripheral blood. The TCR originated in a woman of 80 years or more with COVID-19, enrolled during active disease. CDR3 sequence (DNA): TGTGCCAGCAGCGGGGGGGCCCAAGAGACCCAGTACTTC. Residues: CASSGGAQETQYF.